A selection of T cell receptor beta chains follows, all from one sample in a study of T cell repertoires in cytomegalovirus infection. Antigens of these TCRs are unknown. Each CDR3 protein gets one entry after TCRdb re-called the reads with MiXCR. The sample holds some 500,000 distinct CDR3 sequences, 25% to 35% seen once. The sequenced sample was cultured PBMCs, obtained from culture after CMV antigen stimulation. These TCRs come from a human donor in good health (CMV status not recorded). Some clones in this sample may be carry-over from other donors' samples. Both conserved end residues are part of each CDR3. D genes are given only for firm matches. A clone size is listed for some rows: how often the clone was seen (once, few, many), or a class if it is expanded.

TGTGCCACCAAGAGGGAGGTCGGCTACGAGCAGTACTTC CATKREVGYEQYF NA NA TRBJ2-7 TRBV27 13
TGTGCCAGTAAAAGCACCGGACTAGCTAAAGGATACAATGAGCAGTTCTTC CASKSTGLAKGYNEQFF TRBD2 NA TRBJ2-1 TRBV19 17
TGTGCCAGTAGTCCGACTAGCGGGAGTGGCACCGGGGAGCTGTTTTTT CASSPTSGSGTGELFF TRBD2 few TRBJ2-2 TRBV19 16
TGTGCCAGCAGCTTGGCGGGGGGCAGCAATCAGCCCCAGCATTTT CASSLAGGSNQPQHF NA few TRBJ1-5 TRBV7-2 15
TGTGCCAGCAGCTTAGAACTGGACTATGGCTACACCTTC CASSLELDYGYTF NA many TRBJ1-2 TRBV11-2 13
TGTGCCAGCAGTTACCGAATTGGGCAGGGGGGCCAGCCCCAGCATTTT CASSYRIGQGGQPQHF TRBD1 NA TRBJ1-5 TRBV6-2/TRBV6-3 16
TGTGCCAGCAGCTTAGAAGCAGGGGTTAGCAATCAGCCCCAGCATTTT CASSLEAGVSNQPQHF NA few TRBJ1-5 TRBV7-2 16
TGCAGCGTTAGAGGACAGGGGGAAGGCTACACCTTC CSVRGQGEGYTF TRBD1 NA TRBJ1-2 TRBV29-1 12
TGTGCCAGCAGTCCGAGAGCGGGAAAATTGGATACGCAGTATTTT CASSPRAGKLDTQYF TRBD2 few TRBJ2-3 TRBV7-7 15
TGTGCCAGCAGTGCGCTCCGGGACTGGGACTACGAGCAGTACTTC CASSALRDWDYEQYF NA NA TRBJ2-7 TRBV6-2/TRBV6-3 15
TGTGCCAGCAGCCGTACCGGACTCACCTCTGAAAAACTGTTTTTT CASSRTGLTSEKLFF NA few TRBJ1-4 TRBV7-9 15
TGTGCCAGCAGCTGGGGCGGCGGGAGCTCCTACAATGAGCAGTTCTTC CASSWGGGSSYNEQFF TRBD2 few TRBJ2-1 TRBV7-8 16
TGTGCCAGCAGTGAATCTGGGCAAGGCTACACCTTC CASSESGQGYTF NA NA TRBJ1-2 TRBV25-1 12
TGCGCCAGCGGCACCGAGGCAGGGAATCAGCCCCAGCATTTT CASGTEAGNQPQHF NA few TRBJ1-5 TRBV4-1 14
TGTGCCAGCAGTTACGATTATAGGCGGAGATATGGGTCCTACAATGAGCAGTTCTTC CASSYDYRRRYGSYNEQFF NA NA TRBJ2-1 TRBV6-2/TRBV6-3 19
TGTGCCAGCAGTGTGCGGCCGGACAGGGGGTTGAACACTGAAGCTTTCTTT CASSVRPDRGLNTEAFF TRBD1 NA TRBJ1-1 TRBV25-1 17
TGCAGTGCTAGAGATCTAGTTGAGACTCGGGTCGTTGGCGGGGAGCTGTTTTTT CSARDLVETRVVGGELFF NA NA TRBJ2-2 TRBV20-1 18
TGTGCCAGTAGTACGGGACTAGCGGGAATCGCTGAGCAGTTCTTC CASSTGLAGIAEQFF TRBD2 NA TRBJ2-1 TRBV19 15
TGTGCCAGCAAAATAGCGGGAGGGTGGGAGACCCAGTACTTC CASKIAGGWETQYF TRBD2 NA TRBJ2-5 TRBV6-5 14
TGTGCCAGCAGAGACGGGTTAGTTAACACTGAAGCTTTCTTT CASRDGLVNTEAFF NA few TRBJ1-1 TRBV7-8 14
TGTGCCAGCAGCTATCCGGACAGGGCGGTCGCTGAAGCTTTCTTT CASSYPDRAVAEAFF TRBD1 many TRBJ1-1 TRBV7-2 15
TGTGCCAGCAGCTTGGATGAAGGTAGCGGGCAGTTCTTC CASSLDEGSGQFF NA few TRBJ2-1 TRBV5-4 13
TGTGCCAGCAGCCCTCAGGGGTCCGGGGGGGTTCGCACCGGGGAGCTGTTTTTT CASSPQGSGGVRTGELFF TRBD2 few TRBJ2-2 TRBV12-3/TRBV12-4 18
TGTGCCAGCAGTCGACGACAGGGGGCTCGGAATTCACCCCTCCACTTT CASSRRQGARNSPLHF TRBD1 NA TRBJ1-6 TRBV12-3/TRBV12-4 16
TGTGCCAGCAGCGTTAGGGTCGGGACTAGCGATGGGGTTGAGCAGTACTTC CASSVRVGTSDGVEQYF TRBD2 few TRBJ2-7 TRBV12-3/TRBV12-4 17
TGTGCCAGCAGCCGACCCCCCACGAGCGCCGCCTACGAGCAGTACTTC CASSRPPTSAAYEQYF NA NA TRBJ2-7 TRBV7-8 16
TGTGCCAGCAGCGCTACCAAACCAGGCACAGGTCGCACCGGGGAGCTGTTTTTT CASSATKPGTGRTGELFF NA NA TRBJ2-2 TRBV7-8 18
TGTGCCACCAGCAGAGATAAGGCTAGCGGGGCTGACAATGAGCAGTTCTTC CATSRDKASGADNEQFF TRBD2 NA TRBJ2-1 TRBV15 17
TGTGCCAGCAGTTTAACCGGGACCGGCACAGATACGCAGTATTTT CASSLTGTGTDTQYF NA few TRBJ2-3 TRBV12-3/TRBV12-4 15
TGTGCCAGCAGCCCGCCACGGATTAGCACAGAGACCCAGTACTTC CASSPPRISTETQYF NA few TRBJ2-5 TRBV7-8 15
TGTGCCAGCAGCTTGGGAAGGATCGACAGGGGTAATTCACCCCTCCACTTT CASSLGRIDRGNSPLHF TRBD1 NA TRBJ1-6 TRBV5-6 17
TGCGCCAGCAGCCAAGGGGGGACGAACACTGAAGCTTTCTTT CASSQGGTNTEAFF NA few TRBJ1-1 TRBV4-3 14
TGTGCCAGCAGTGGGCTCGGCTCGGGTGAACAGCCCCAGCATTTT CASSGLGSGEQPQHF NA NA TRBJ1-5 TRBV12-3/TRBV12-4 15
TGTGCCACCAGTGACCATCGGACAGGGGGCGGAGAGACCCAGTACTTC CATSDHRTGGGETQYF TRBD1 NA TRBJ2-5 TRBV24-1 16
TGTGCCAGCAGCCAAGTAGGGGCCCTTAGCAATCAGCCCCAGCATTTT CASSQVGALSNQPQHF NA NA TRBJ1-5 TRBV4-2 16
TGCGCCAGCAGCGTCGACAGGGTCTATGGCTACACCTTC CASSVDRVYGYTF TRBD1 NA TRBJ1-2 TRBV4-1 13
TGTGCCAGCAGTTTGCGGGGGTGGAACACTGAAGCTTTCTTT CASSLRGWNTEAFF NA NA TRBJ1-1 TRBV12-3/TRBV12-4 14
TGTGCCAGCAGCTTAGCCGCAAGAGCTGGGGCCAACGTCCTGACTTTC CASSLAARAGANVLTF NA NA TRBJ2-6 TRBV7-6 16
TGTGCCAGCAGCCCGGACAGGGGTGGCTACACCTTC CASSPDRGGYTF TRBD1 NA TRBJ1-2 TRBV7-9 12
TGTGCCAGCAGCTTAACCGGACTAGTAGGGTCCGGGGAGCTGTTTTTT CASSLTGLVGSGELFF TRBD2 many TRBJ2-2 TRBV7-3 16
TGTGCCAGCAGCATAAACCCCAGCGGGAGGACCGGGGAGCTGTTTTTT CASSINPSGRTGELFF TRBD2 NA TRBJ2-2 TRBV7-3 16